The clone carrying this T cell receptor beta chain was recorded a few times. The antigen is undetermined. Among the patients, none had received any treatment before thyroid surgery. This specimen comes from a study of metastatic and nonmetastatic thyroid tumors. In the study overall: Patients with malignant and benign thyroid disease provided blood and tumor or nodule tissue, whose repertoires were compared.

Original methodology: A distant-metastasis classifier for papillary thyroid cancer was built using CDR3 differences across clinicopathological groups. With MiXCR, TCRdb reprocessed the PCR reads. For this entry, the V and J calls and clone size follow TCRdb and not the study's own pipeline. Of approximately 15,000 clones in the sample, about 22% were seen once. The CDR3 has 11 amino acids. In germline, CDR1 is MNHNS, CDR2 SASEGT. V dropped 8 bases and J dropped 0 bases, with 4 bases sitting between them. General study points: When malignant thyroid tumors were compared with benign nodules, TCR beta diversity was reportedly significantly higher in the malignant tumors. This held in both blood and tumor samples.

Material for sequencing was tumor tissue. This receptor was identified in a female donor with papillary thyroid cancer or a benign thyroid nodule (not recorded which). Some clones in this sample may be carry-over from other donors' samples. The V gene is TRBV6-1, the J gene TRBJ1-2; no firm D call. This CDR3 is CASHTNYGYTF. Here the CDR3 DNA reads TGTGCCAGCCACACTAACTATGGCTACACCTTC.